This TCR beta chain was recorded in a study of cytomegalovirus exposure and HLA in healthy donors. This PCR relied on a set of 60 Vbeta primers and 13 Jbeta primers. Authors' processing steps: A later analysis counted approximately 88 million unique TCR beta chains, 9.5 million to 13 million shared. Assay: immunoSEQ multiplex PCR; the TCRdb copy retains only in-frame clones and omits some. V and J calls and clone size follow that table, whereas D and trimming were derived from the DNA. The repertoire consists of approximately 200,000 clones, with roughly four fifths occurring once and the leading ten covering roughly 0.098%. Remarks on this clone: Its cognate antigen is unknown.

Findings and caveats of the study: Based on reports, TCR beta sequences accurately predicted HLA-A and HLA-B alleles for most subjects.

Unmatched junction bases numbered 3, after V lost 4 bases and J lost 0 bases. The CDR3 has 16 amino acids. CDR1 is MNHEY and CDR2 is SMNVEV in the germline V gene (reference sequence). This sequence was found in a boy aged 2-15 years in good health and CMV-seronegative. Sequencing was done on a sample of PBMCs. V is TRBV27 and J is TRBJ2-3; TRBD1 matches 11 bases. The CDR3 region is CASSYRDRGSTDTQYF. The DNA for the CDR3 is TGTGCCAGCAGTTACCGGGACAGGGGGAGCACAGATACGCAGTATTTT.